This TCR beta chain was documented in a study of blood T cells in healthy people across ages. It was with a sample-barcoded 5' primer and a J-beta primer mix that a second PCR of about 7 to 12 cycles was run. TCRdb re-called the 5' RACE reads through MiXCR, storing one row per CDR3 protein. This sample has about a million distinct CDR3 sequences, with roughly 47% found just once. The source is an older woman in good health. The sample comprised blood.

The CDR3 protein is CASTGGADTQYF. The DNA of the CDR3 is TGTGCCAGCACGGGGGGGGCAGATACGCAGTATTTT. The chain carries TRBV6-6 and TRBJ2-3; 8 positions match TRBD2. V dropped 7 bases and J dropped 4; count of bases not matched to a gene: 1. Germline CDR1 MNHNY, CDR2 SVGAGI (reference sequence). The CDR3 sequence is 12 residues long.